The next 32 T cell receptor beta chains were all read from a single sample in a study of molecular identifiers for immune sequencing clone quantification. TCRdb redid the calling of the PCR reads with MiXCR, one entry per CDR3 protein. The sample has around 320,000 distinct CDR3 sequences, 24% seen once. What was sequenced was naive CD8+ T cells from blood, with Jurkat cell RNA spiked in. Subset noted: FACS-sorted CD8+CD4-CCR7+CD45RA+ naive T cells. These receptors all come from a human donor in good health. Some libraries in this study had Jurkat cell RNA spiked in.

This chain connects TRBV11-2 to TRBJ2-3; D is tentatively TRBD1 or TRBD2 (5 bases each). Trimming stripped 4 bases from V and 2 bases from J, with 16 bases between. CDR1 and CDR2 from the germline V gene are SGHAT and FQNNGV. The length of the CDR3 is 16 residues. The CDR3 protein is CASSSRAGGNTDTQYF. CDR3 DNA: TGTGCCAGCAGCTCCAGGGCTGGGGGAAACACAGATACGCAGTATTTT. The full variable domain, completed using reference TRBV11-2 and TRBJ2-3, is EAGVAQSPRYKIIEKRQSVAFWCNPISGHATLYWYQQILGQGPKLLIQFQNNGVVDDSQLPKDRFSAERLKGVDSTLKIQPAKLEDSAVYLCASSSRAGGNTDTQYFGPGTRLTVL.

There are a few counts of this clonotype. V and J are TRBV7-9 and TRBJ2-7; 9 positions match TRBD2. The ends lost 1 base at V and 1 base at J; junction bases unmatched: 8. The CDR3 contains 17 residues. Germline V gives CDR1 SEHNR, CDR2 FQNEAQ (reference sequence). This CDR3 reads CASSLEGLAGPSYEQYF. The CDR3 DNA reads TGTGCCAGCAGCTTAGAGGGGCTAGCGGGACCATCCTACGAGCAGTACTTC.

The sample holds a few counts of this clonotype. The V call is TRBV12-3 or TRBV12-4, the J call TRBJ1-5; 8 positions match TRBD1. The CDR3 runs to 14 residues. V gave up 6 bases and J gave up 7 bases; unmatched junction bases: 8. CDR3 in amino acids: CASRGGQGGQPQHF. DNA of the CDR3: TGTGCCAGCAGGGGAGGACAGGGCGGACAGCCCCAGCATTTT.

This clonotype was counted many times. This chain links TRBV12-3 or TRBV12-4 with TRBJ1-1, with 9 bases that match TRBD1. The V segment lost 5 bases and the J segment 1 base; nucleotides outside the gene matches: 8. The CDR3 is 16 residues long. The CDR3 loop reads CASSPSWDRENTEAFF. The CDR3 DNA is TGTGCCAGCAGTCCGAGCTGGGACAGGGAGAACACTGAAGCTTTCTTT.

In this sample, this clonotype turned up many times. The gene calls are TRBV6-5 and TRBJ1-2; D call uncertain. The CDR3 runs 13 residues. Germline CDR1 reads MNHEY; CDR2 reads SVGAGI. The V gene lost 0 bases and the J gene lost 4 bases, with 6 bases spanning the gap. The CDR3 region has the DNA TGTGCCAGCAGTTACTCTGCCGGCTATGGCTACACCTTC. Protein: CASSYSAGYGYTF.

This clonotype was counted a few times. This sequence joins TRBV5-1 and TRBJ2-7; D may be TRBD1 (6 bases). V gave up 7 bases and J gave up 2 bases, with 7 bases separating them. The CDR3 contains 11 residues. Germline CDR1 reads SGHRS; CDR2 reads YFSETQ. CDR3 bases: TGCGCCAGCGGGGACACCTACGAGCAGTACTTC. Translation gives CASGDTYEQYF.

Many counts were recorded for this clonotype. One end of the junction varies from germline; a read error may be responsible. The chain carries TRBV7-9 and TRBJ2-1, with D perhaps matching TRBD1 (5 bases). Germline V gene data show CDR1 as SEHNR and CDR2 as FQNEAQ (reference sequence). The CDR3 covers 8 residues. The CDR3 bases are TGTGCCACTCTCATAGGGGATTTC. This encodes CATLIGDF.

The chain combines TRBV24-1 with TRBJ1-1; weak D call: TRBD1 (6 bases). Germline V gene data show CDR1 as KGHDR and CDR2 as SFDVKD. The CDR3 sequence is 13 residues long. V was pared by 4 bases and J by 6 bases, with 11 bases between. CDR3 coding DNA: TGTGCCACCAGTGACTCTGACAGGCCTGAAGCTTTCTTT. Translating it yields CATSDSDRPEAFF.

Notes on this clonotype: At one boundary the junction diverges from the germline segment, which might be a read error. This chain connects TRBV12-3 or TRBV12-4 to TRBJ2-7, with a tentative D call TRBD2 (5 bases). The length of the CDR3 is 12 residues. The CDR3 bases are TGTGCCAGCTGTTTCGTGGGAGCGGAGCAGTACTTC. This sequence encodes CASCFVGAEQYF.

As regards this clonotype: Relative to the germline gene, one junction end is altered; a read error may explain this. The chain carries TRBV28 and TRBJ2-7; 8 nucleotides match TRBD1. CDR1 is MDHEN, CDR2 SYDVKM, per germline. The CDR3 length is 17 residues. The CDR3 nucleotides are TGTGCCAGCAGTTCCCTCCCAGGTCTCAGGGGGCCCTACGCGCAGTACTTC. This translates into CASSSLPGLRGPYAQYF.

The chain employs TRBV25-1 and TRBJ2-1; D is unclear. Germline CDR1 is MGHDK and CDR2 is SYGVNS. The V end lost 3 bases, the J end lost 6 bases, and 9 bases lay between the germline ends. This CDR3 contains 13 residues. The CDR3 loop reads CASSEGIGNEQFF. The CDR3 DNA reads as TGTGCCAGCAGTGAGGGCATCGGCAATGAGCAGTTCTTC. The full variable domain, in which reference TRBV25-1 and TRBJ2-1 provide the parts outside the CDR3, is EADIYQTPRYLVIGTGKKITLECSQTMGHDKMYWYQQDPGMELHLIHYSYGVNSTEKGDLSSESTVSRIRTEHFPLTLESARPSHTSQYLCASSEGIGNEQFFGPGTRLTVL.

This clonotype was seen ten or more times. The chain has TRBV2 and TRBJ2-7, with TRBD2 matching 9 bases. The CDR3 contains 16 residues. J gave up 2 bases and V 4 bases, and 9 bases lay outside the gene matches. CDR1 is SNHLY, CDR2 FYNNEI, per germline. CDR3 nucleotide sequence: TGTGCCAGCAGTGCCGCGGCGGGAGGGCCCCCCTACGAGCAGTACTTC. This codes for CASSAAAGGPPYEQYF.

This clonotype turned up a few times. This chain connects TRBV4-3 to TRBJ2-2; D is possibly TRBD1 or TRBD2 (5 bases each). V shed 0 bases and J shed 7 bases, with 12 bases lying between them. Germline CDR1 and CDR2: LGHNA and YSLEER. There are 15 residues in the CDR3. The CDR3 protein is CASSQDRFGGGELFF. The CDR3 DNA reads TGCGCCAGCAGCCAAGACAGGTTTGGGGGCGGGGAGCTGTTTTTT.

Regarding this clonotype: A single base separates this from a much larger clone, so it may be a read error. This chain uses TRBV5-1 with TRBJ1-1; D gene uncertain. CDR3 size: 13 residues. The V end was cut by 4 bases, the J end by 6 bases, with 13 bases between. Per the germline V gene, CDR1 is SGHRS and CDR2 is YFSETQ. The CDR3 region has the DNA TGCGCCAGCAGCCAATGGGGAGGCCCTGAAGCTTTCTTT. It translates to CASSQWGGPEAFF.

The gene calls are TRBV11-3 and TRBJ2-1, with 15 bases matching TRBD2. Germline V gene lookup returns CDR1 SGHNT and CDR2 YENEEA. V was clipped by 4 bases and J by 7 bases; unmatched bases: 8. The CDR3 loop spans 17 amino acids. The CDR3 DNA sequence: TGTGCCAGCAGCTCGCCGTGGACTAGCGGGAGGGGGAATGAGCAGTTCTTC. Translated, it gives CASSSPWTSGRGNEQFF.

Concerning this clonotype itself: This sequence may be a read error, since a much larger clone differs from it by one base. The genes are TRBV2 and TRBJ2-3, with D perhaps TRBD1 (5 bases). Germline CDR1 SNHLY, CDR2 FYNNEI. The CDR3 length is 13 residues. CDR3 nucleotides: TGTGCCAGCAGTGAGAGTAGCACAGGTACGCAGTATTTT. Translating gives CASSESSTGTQYF.

On this clonotype itself: A much larger clone differs by one base, so this may be a read error. This chain uses TRBV7-2 with TRBJ2-1; D is undetermined. Germline V gives CDR1 SGHTA, CDR2 FQGNSA. The CDR3 spans 13 residues. Here the CDR3 DNA reads TGTGCCAGCGGCTTATTCGAATACAATGAGCAGTTCTTC. Translated: CASGLFEYNEQFF.

This clonotype was detected a few times. The J gene is TRBJ2-1, the V gene TRBV7-9; the D is unclear. This CDR3 has 13 residues. Germline CDR1 and CDR2: SEHNR and FQNEAQ (reference sequence). Between the trimmed V and J ends, which lost 1 base and 5 bases, there was a span of 6 bases. The CDR3 sequence: CASSLGLDNEQFF. The CDR3 coding sequence is TGTGCCAGCAGCTTAGGTCTAGACAATGAGCAGTTCTTC.

This clonotype has at least ten counts. This CDR3 reads CAWSVGAFDTIYF. Here the CDR3 DNA reads TGTGCCTGGAGTGTAGGGGCTTTTGACACCATATATTTT. The chain uses TRBV30 and TRBJ1-3; TRBD1 is a possible D gene (5 bases). V lost 0 bases to trimming and J lost 8 bases, with 11 bases between them. CDR1 is GTSNPN and CDR2 is SVGIG in the germline V gene (reference sequence). This CDR3 is 13 amino acids long. The full variable domain, rest sourced from reference TRBV30 and TRBJ1-3, is SQTIHQWPATLVQPVGSPLSLECTVEGTSNPNLYWYRQAAGRGLQLLFYSVGIGQISSEVPQNLSASRPQDRQFILSSKKLLLSDSGFYLCAWSVGAFDTIYFGEGSWLTVV.

The genes are TRBV2 and TRBJ1-3; D uncertain. This CDR3 has 15 residues. Germline V gene data show CDR1 as SNHLY and CDR2 as FYNNEI. Trimming stripped 4 bases from V and 0 bases from J, with 10 bases between. The DNA of the CDR3 is TGTGCCAGCAGTGTCGACTTTAGCTCTGGAAACACCATATATTTT. This encodes CASSVDFSSGNTIYF.

This clonotype was counted only a few times. Just one base apart from a much larger clone, this may be a read error. The chain recombines TRBV5-1 with TRBJ2-5; 8 bases align to TRBD1. In germline, CDR1 is SGHRS, CDR2 YFSETQ. The CDR3 contains 14 residues. The DNA for the CDR3 is TGCTCCAGCAGCCCGGACAGGGAGCAAGAGACCCAGTACTTC. Encoded protein: CSSSPDREQETQYF.

Many counts were recorded for this clonotype. The chain couples TRBV14 to TRBJ2-7, with a weak D call TRBD2 (6 bases). The germline V gene encodes CDR1 SGHDN and CDR2 FVKESK. The CDR3 covers 17 residues. The V end lost 4 bases, the J end lost 8 bases, and 27 bases lay between the germline ends. CDR3 protein: CASSPTSGLAMSTKQYF. The CDR3 region has the DNA TGTGCCAGCAGCCCCACGAGTGGTCTAGCGATGTCTACGAAGCAGTACTTC. Together with reference TRBV14 and TRBJ2-7, the CDR3 gives the full variable domain: EAGVTQFPSHSVIEKGQTVTLRCDPISGHDNLYWYRRVMGKEIKFLLHFVKESKQDESGMPNNRFLAERTGGTYSTLKVQPAELEDSGVYFCASSPTSGLAMSTKQYFGPGTRLTVT.

By sample fraction, this clonotype is medium-sized. The rearrangement links TRBV7-9 to TRBJ2-7; TRBD2 aligns across 8 bases. The CDR3 has 15 amino acids. The germline V gene has CDR1 SEHNR and CDR2 FQNEAQ (reference sequence). Unmatched junction bases numbered 6, after V lost 5 bases and J lost 0 bases. The CDR3 DNA reads TGTGCCAGCAGCCATACTAGCGGTAGCTCCTACGAGCAGTACTTC. This gives the protein CASSHTSGSSYEQYF.

Only a few counts were recorded for this clonotype. A much bigger clone sits one base away, suggesting this may be a read error. This CDR3 reads CASSLSEVGELFF. Here the CDR3 DNA reads TGTGCCAGCAGTTTATCCGAGGTCGGGGAGCTGTTTTTT. V gene TRBV12-3 or TRBV12-4 combines with J gene TRBJ2-2; the D is unclear. The CDR3 totals 13 residues. Trimming stripped 2 bases from V and 7 bases from J, with 8 bases between.

The chain has TRBV30 and TRBJ1-1, with 9 bases fitting TRBD1. Trimming cost V 4 bases and J 4 bases; bases outside gene matches: 10. The CDR3 spans 15 residues. Germline CDR1 GTSNPN, CDR2 SVGIG (reference sequence). CDR3 region: CAWMGTGLVFTEAFF. The DNA for the CDR3 is TGTGCCTGGATGGGGACAGGGCTAGTATTCACTGAAGCTTTCTTT.

The sample holds many counts of this clonotype. The chain couples TRBV7-6 to TRBJ1-1; 8 bases agree with TRBD1. The CDR3 covers 19 residues. Germline V CDR1 and CDR2: SGHVS, FNYEAQ. V lost 10 bases and J lost 5; bases outside the gene matches: 27. Written as DNA, the CDR3 is TGTGCCACCTCGCGTTATTCCTCAAGTGAGACAGGGGAGGGAACTGAAGCTTTCTTT. Translating it yields CATSRYSSSETGEGTEAFF.

This clonotype was recorded at least ten times. The V and J genes are TRBV12-5 and TRBJ2-7, with unresolved D. CDR1 LGHNT and CDR2 FRNRAP come from the germline V gene. Deletions cut 0 bases from V and 3 bases from J, with 6 bases between. The CDR3 contains 13 residues. For the CDR3, the DNA is TGTGCTAGTGGTTTGGTAGGCAGCTACGAGCAGTACTTC. Amino acid sequence: CASGLVGSYEQYF.

The rearrangement links TRBV4-3 to TRBJ2-1; 7 nucleotides align to TRBD2. Trimming cost V 0 bases and J 4 bases; bases outside gene matches: 3. The CDR3 has 15 residues. The V gene's germline CDR1 is LGHNA and CDR2 YSLEER. This chain's CDR3 is CASSQDLAEYNEQFF. The DNA of the CDR3 is TGCGCCAGCAGCCAAGACCTAGCGGAATACAATGAGCAGTTCTTC.

This clonotype was counted at least ten times. This sequence joins TRBV14 and TRBJ2-6; D gene uncertain. This CDR3 is built from 15 residues. V dropped 2 bases and J dropped 1 base, with 6 bases sitting between them. Germline loops: CDR1 SGHDN, CDR2 FVKESK. CDR3 protein: CASSQLTSGANVLTF. Written as DNA, the CDR3 is TGTGCCAGCAGCCAATTGACATCTGGGGCCAACGTCCTGACTTTC.

This clonotype was seen repeatedly, ten times or more. The chain combines TRBV7-9 with TRBJ2-5; D unclear. The CDR3 covers 12 residues. Trimming shortened V by 5 bases and J by 3 bases, and 7 bases separated the two germline ends. Germline CDR1 reads SEHNR; CDR2 reads FQNEAQ (reference sequence). DNA for the CDR3: TGTGCCAGCAGCGGAATAGAAGAGACCCAGTACTTC. This codes for CASSGIEETQYF.

As concerns this clonotype: Being one base from a much bigger clone, this may be a read error. The chain is built from TRBV9 and TRBJ2-1; tentative D call: TRBD2 (6 bases). This CDR3 spans 16 amino acids. Per the germline V gene, CDR1 is SGDLS and CDR2 is YYNGEE. The V end was cut by 2 bases, the J end by 9 bases, with 21 bases between. The CDR3 loop is CASSVGPGGWTGEQFF. The CDR3 nucleotides are TGTGCCAGCAGCGTCGGGCCCGGGGGATGGACGGGTGAGCAGTTCTTC.

There are many counts of this clonotype. V gene TRBV5-4 combines with J gene TRBJ2-7, with D possibly being TRBD1 (6 bases). Trimming removed 4 bases from V and 3 bases from J, with 11 bases in between. The germline V gene encodes CDR1 SGHNT and CDR2 YYREEE (reference sequence). This CDR3 has 13 amino acids. The CDR3 DNA sequence: TGTGCCAGCAGCGGGGACAACATCTACGAGCAGTACTTC. This gives the protein CASSGDNIYEQYF.